The entry below describes one T cell receptor beta chain. The antigen it recognizes is unknown. One base away there is no much larger clone; base qualities are not given. The immunoSEQ Assay was the method used to sequence TCRbeta CDR3 regions. After extraction, genomic DNA underwent amplification by bias-controlled multiplex PCR, followed by high-throughput sequencing. Regarding the original processing steps: Collapsing and filtering of sequences were performed to quantify the absolute abundance of each unique TCRbeta CDR3 region. T cell fraction was estimated by normalizing TCRbeta template counts to usable DNA, with usable DNA measured through amplification of reference genes found in all nucleated cells. Repertoire TCRs were annotated as SARS-CoV-2-specific by exact matching of V gene, CDR3 amino acid sequence and J gene to a known reactive TCR set. The reference SARS-CoV-2 TCR set was derived from MIRA and filtered for enrichment in COVID-19-positive ImmuneCODE repertoires, a step that removed public or cross-reactive TCRs. Drawing on the MIRA antigens, annotated TCRs were analysed further at the level of specific ORF or position within ORF. Breadth was defined as annotated unique rearrangements over total unique productive rearrangements; depth was the summed frequency of those rearrangements. Two-sided Wilcoxon rank-sum tests were applied when comparing TCR breadth between groups. TCRdb stores this immuneACCESS table with in-frame sequences only. Part of the clones is absent; in the studies checked, under half of the shortfall reflects unresolved V genes, and no reason is known for the rest. That table supplies the V and J calls and clone size; D and trimming were determined from the DNA. The sample has fewer than 500,000 clones on record, 80% to 95% of them singletons. Of the sample, 9% to 15% falls within the top ten clones.

This sample is part of a study of Ad26.COV2.S vaccination and SARS-CoV-2 variants (dated by TCRdb to about 2021). Broadly, across the study: Donors in the vaccine arm were drawn from COV1001, a phase I-IIa trial of Ad26.COV2.S in healthy adults that was multicentre, randomized, double-blind and placebo-controlled. Investigators did not know the trial group allocation while performing experiments and assessing outcomes. Participants in the trial were split at random into five groups of five each, receiving low-dose or high-dose Ad26.COV2.S once or twice, or else placebo on both occasions. The specificity and breadth of SARS-CoV-2-reactive T cell receptors after Ad26.COV2.S vaccination were assessed by TCRbeta repertoire sequencing. Ad26.COV2.S was administered intramuscularly at a dose of 5x10^10 or 1x10^11 viral particles, either as one shot or as two shots given 56 days apart. A total of around 32 samples were included in the TCR-sequenced set, comprising roughly 19 Ad26.COV2.S vaccine recipients, 5 placebo recipients and 8 SARS-CoV-2 convalescent individuals. Study-level results and caveats: After vaccination, spike-specific CD8+ and CD4+ T cell responses were reported to show substantial breadth. Vaccine and placebo recipients had similar non-spike TCR breadth, a finding consistent with the vaccine containing only spike. Higher spike-specific TCR breadth was observed in Ad26.COV2.S recipients than in placebo recipients (P = 0.0014). It was noted by the authors that total T cell responses may have been underestimated by the TCR breadth and depth analyses. The study was not powered to compare responses between vaccine doses or regimens.

CDR1 and CDR2 are drawn from the germline V gene (reference sequence): MNHEY, SMNVEV. V and J are truncated by 2 bases and 2 bases respectively, leaving an intervening sequence of 9 bases. Reading from cysteine to phenylalanine, the CDR3 counts 14 amino acids. Just CDR3 DNA is preserved here, 42 bases in frame from base 1. In the paper's terms, the treatment or condition label means: some 20 received Ad26.COV2.S at low or high dose, single or two shots; about 5 received placebo; per-sample allocation not given. Repertoires of vaccine and placebo recipients were sequenced from samples taken on day 63 after the first injection. Between 29 July and 7 August 2020, Cohort 1b enrolled about two dozen adults aged 18-55 years at one site in Boston, USA. Ad26.COV2.S was a replication-incompetent adenovirus type 26 vector expressing a prefusion-stabilized SARS-CoV-2 spike protein from the original Wuhan strain.

The TCR comes from a person aged 18-65 years who received the Ad26.COV2.S COVID-19 vaccine or a placebo. Recombination connected TRBV27 to TRBJ1-2; a tentative D call is TRBD1 (5 bases match). The sample here was peripheral blood, taken in a trial of Ad26.COV2.S vaccine versus placebo. The bases read TGTGCCAGCAGTTTAAGGGGCCAAAACTATGGCTACACCTTC. Its product reads: CASSLRGQNYGYTF.